The 31 T cell receptor beta chains reported below all come from one sample, sequenced in a study of T cell repertoires in cytomegalovirus infection. TCRdb re-derived calls from the reads in MiXCR, one entry per CDR3 protein. The table includes about 700,000 distinct CDR3 sequences, roughly 36% detected once. Their recognized antigens are unknown. The material was cultured PBMCs, obtained from culture after CMV antigen stimulation. Receptors originate from a human donor in good health (CMV status not recorded). Some clones in this sample may be carry-over from other donors' samples.

This clonotype came up a few times. This chain joins TRBV19 and TRBJ2-1, with 7 bases matching TRBD2. Trimming removed 5 bases from V and 0 bases from J; junction bases left unmatched: 7. CDR1 LNHDA and CDR2 SQIVND come from the germline V gene (reference sequence). The CDR3 length is 16 residues. The DNA of the CDR3 is TGTGCCAGTAGTGTACATCTAGCGGACTCCTACAATGAGCAGTTCTTC. This codes for CASSVHLADSYNEQFF.

The chain joins TRBV6-2 or TRBV6-3 to TRBJ2-7; the match to TRBD2 covers 7 bases. V was clipped by 7 bases and J by 6 bases; unmatched bases: 18. This CDR3 comprises 16 residues. The germline V gene has CDR1 MNHEY and CDR2 SVGEGT. CDR3 in DNA: TGTGCCAGCATAAGGGACTACCGGTCCATCCCGCGCGAGCAGTACTTC. Protein sequence: CASIRDYRSIPREQYF.

The rearrangement joins TRBV7-9 to TRBJ2-3; the match to TRBD2 covers 12 bases. The V and J ends lost 6 bases and 5 bases, in that order; junction bases with no gene match: 9. There are 16 residues in the CDR3. Germline CDR1 and CDR2: SEHNR and FQNEAQ (reference sequence). In DNA form, the CDR3 reads TGTGCCAGCAGGTTGCTAGCGGGAGGGCCGCAAGATACGCAGTATTTT. As protein: CASRLLAGGPQDTQYF.

This chain uses TRBV4-1 with TRBJ2-1, with 9 bases matching TRBD2. The CDR3 consists of 16 residues. V lost 0 bases, J lost 10 bases, and 10 bases stayed unmatched. Per germline, CDR1 MGHRA and CDR2 YSYEKL. As DNA, the CDR3 is TGCGCCAGCAGCCAAGATTCGGCGGGGGGGCCATGGGAGCAGTTCTTC. Residues: CASSQDSAGGPWEQFF.

This clonotype has just a few counts. The gene calls are TRBV20-1 and TRBJ1-5; D is perhaps TRBD1 (5 bases). V lost 6 bases, J lost 4 bases, and 13 bases lay in between. The CDR3 is 13 amino acids. Germline V gene lookup returns CDR1 DFQATT and CDR2 SNEGSKA (reference sequence). CDR3 sequence: CSAKRGTNQPQHF. CDR3 sequence (DNA): TGCAGTGCAAAACGGGGCACAAATCAGCCCCAGCATTTT.

The chain uses TRBV28 and TRBJ1-2; D gene unclear. Germline loops: CDR1 MDHEN, CDR2 SYDVKM. The CDR3 runs to 13 residues. V dropped 3 bases and J dropped 8 bases, with 13 bases sitting between them. The CDR3 DNA follows: TGTGCCAGCAGTTTCCAGCCCGGGTCGGGCTACACCTTC. It is translated as CASSFQPGSGYTF.

This clonotype was observed a handful of times. The chain couples TRBV6-2 or TRBV6-3 to TRBJ2-3, with D possibly matching TRBD1 (5 bases). V lost 7 bases and J lost 5, with 16 bases in between. Germline CDR1 MNHEY, CDR2 SVGEGT. The CDR3 runs 14 residues. The CDR3, as DNA: TGTGCCAGCATGAAGGCCAGGGTGGGAGATACGCAGTATTTT. Protein: CASMKARVGDTQYF.

The rearrangement joins TRBV7-2 to TRBJ2-2; 8 bases match TRBD2. The CDR3 length is 15 residues. The germline gives CDR1 SGHTA, CDR2 FQGNSA. V lost 5 bases to trimming and J lost 3 bases; unmatched junction nucleotides: 5. The CDR3 is CASSPGLGYTGELFF. DNA for the CDR3: TGTGCCAGCAGCCCGGGACTAGGCTACACCGGGGAGCTGTTTTTT.

This chain links TRBV7-2 with TRBJ1-2; 7 nucleotides match TRBD1. J was trimmed by 4 bases and V by 2 bases; bases with no gene match: 4. Germline lookup yields CDR1 SGHTA and CDR2 FQGNSA. The CDR3 has 14 amino acids. In DNA form, the CDR3 reads TGTGCCAGCAGCTTATCGGGACAGCTCTATGGCTACACCTTC. This gives the protein CASSLSGQLYGYTF.

The chain links TRBV7-8 to TRBJ2-3, with D perhaps TRBD2 (7 bases). V lost 3 bases and J 1 base, leaving 11 bases between the germline ends. The CDR3 totals 15 residues. Germline loops: CDR1 SGHVS, CDR2 FQNEAQ. The CDR3 DNA reads as TGTGCCAGCAGCTTCCCGCGGGGGCGCACAGATACGCAGTATTTT. It specifies CASSFPRGRTDTQYF. The full variable domain, completed using reference TRBV7-8 and TRBJ2-3, is GAGVSQSPRYKVAKRGQDVALRCDPISGHVSLFWYQQALGQGPEFLTYFQNEAQLDKSGLPSDRFFAERPEGSVSTLKIQRTQQEDSAVYLCASSFPRGRTDTQYFGPGTRLTVL.

Many counts were recorded for this clonotype. This CDR3 is CASSSSPRGNSNLLHF. The CDR3 DNA follows: TGTGCCAGCAGCTCCTCCCCACGGGGAAACAGTAACCTCCTCCACTTT. V and J are TRBV7-2 and TRBJ1-6; D is undetermined. The CDR3 covers 16 residues. Germline V CDR1 and CDR2: SGHTA, FQGNSA. V lost 4 bases to trimming and J lost 15 bases, with 25 bases between them. The entire variable domain, with the rest obtained from reference TRBV7-2 and TRBJ1-6, is as follows: GAGVSQSPSNKVTEKGKDVELRCDPISGHTALYWYRQSLGQGLEFLIYFQGNSAPDKSGLPSDRFSAERTGGSVSTLTIQRTQQEDSAVYLCASSSSPRGNSNLLHFGNGTRLTVT.

The chain uses TRBV12-3 or TRBV12-4 and TRBJ2-7, with D hard to call. Trimming removed 2 bases from V and 2 bases from J, with 10 bases in between. The CDR3 has 14 residues. The CDR3: CASSLNLGPYEQYF. CDR3 DNA sequence: TGTGCCAGCAGTTTAAATCTGGGCCCCTACGAGCAGTACTTC.

Only a few counts were recorded for this clonotype. This chain links TRBV7-2 with TRBJ2-7, with TRBD1 matching 10 bases. V trimming: 5 bases; J trimming: 3 bases; junction bases outside the gene matches: 7. This CDR3 is 15 amino acids long. CDR1 and CDR2 (germline): SGHTA, FQGNSA. Here the CDR3 DNA reads TGTGCCAGCAGCCTGGGGACAGGGGTTATCTACGAGCAGTACTTC. Translation: CASSLGTGVIYEQYF.

The chain joins TRBV4-1 to TRBJ2-7; D tentatively reads TRBD1 or TRBD2 (5 bases each). The germline V and J ends were trimmed by 4 bases and 0 bases, with 13 bases remaining between them. This CDR3 region has 15 residues. CDR1 is MGHRA, CDR2 YSYEKL, per germline. The CDR3 sequence: CASSLGPAASYEQYF. The CDR3 bases are TGCGCCAGCAGCCTGGGACCGGCCGCCTCCTACGAGCAGTACTTC.

This clonotype occurred a few times. The gene calls are TRBV25-1 and TRBJ1-1; 7 bases fit TRBD1. The CDR3 runs 13 residues. Germline V gene lookup returns CDR1 MGHDK and CDR2 SYGVNS. Trimming removed 8 bases from V and 10 bases from J; junction bases left unmatched: 13. The CDR3 nucleotides read TGTGCCAGCGAGACAGGGCTCGGGCCCACAGCTTTCTTT. Protein: CASETGLGPTAFF.

This clonotype was detected a few times. V and J are TRBV7-8 and TRBJ2-5; possibly TRBD1 for D (5 bases). Per germline, CDR1 SGHVS and CDR2 FQNEAQ. This CDR3 has 14 amino acids. Trimming took 5 bases from V and 4 from J, leaving 14 bases between them. CDR3 in DNA: TGTGCCAGCAGCCTACTGGCAGGGATAGAGACCCAGTACTTC. Its translation is CASSLLAGIETQYF.

The chain carries TRBV2 and TRBJ1-5; D possibly corresponds to TRBD1 (6 bases). CDR1 and CDR2 (germline): SNHLY, FYNNEI. The V gene lost 4 bases and the J gene lost 7 bases, with 11 bases spanning the gap. The CDR3 spans 13 residues. In nucleotides, the CDR3 is TGTGCCAGCAGTGGACAGGACCCCCAGCCCCAGCATTTT. Translated: CASSGQDPQPQHF.

The chain joins TRBV29-1 to TRBJ2-1; D not resolved. Deletions cut 4 bases from V and 10 bases from J, with 8 bases between. CDR3 length equals 10 residues. CDR1 and CDR2 from the germline V gene are SQVTM and ANQGSEA. The CDR3 coding sequence is TGCAGCGTTGGGATGGAGGAGCAGTTCTTC. Amino acids: CSVGMEEQFF.

V gene TRBV7-6 combines with J gene TRBJ1-4, with D unclear. Germline V gene lookup returns CDR1 SGHVS and CDR2 FNYEAQ. The CDR3 spans 12 residues. V lost 6 bases, J lost 5 bases, and 7 bases lay in between. The CDR3 region has the DNA TGTGCCAGCAGGGGGAAGAATGAAAAACTGTTTTTT. Residues: CASRGKNEKLFF.

The chain employs TRBV7-9 and TRBJ1-1; 8 nucleotides line up with TRBD1. Germline assignment: CDR1 SEHNR and CDR2 FQNEAQ (reference sequence). The junction had 6 bases not matched to a gene; V was cut back by 4 bases and J by 2 bases. The CDR3 extends over 15 amino acids. The CDR3 spells CASSSPDRGNTEAFF. The CDR3, as DNA: TGTGCCAGCAGCTCGCCCGACAGGGGAAACACTGAAGCTTTCTTT.

The rearrangement links TRBV7-2 to TRBJ2-1, with unresolved D. V dropped 2 bases and J dropped 4 bases, with 15 bases sitting between them. This CDR3 is built from 16 residues. Germline CDR1 reads SGHTA; CDR2 reads FQGNSA. The CDR3 reads CASSLLNPQIYNEQFF. In DNA form, the CDR3 reads TGTGCCAGCAGCTTATTAAACCCCCAGATTTACAATGAGCAGTTCTTC.

A remark on this clonotype: A read error may produce the germline difference seen at one junction end. The chain combines TRBV5-1 with TRBJ1-2; a weak D match, TRBD1 (6 bases). Germline CDR1 SGHRS, CDR2 YFSETQ. The length of the CDR3 is 14 residues. Written as DNA, the CDR3 is TGCGCCAGCAGCGCCGGGACAACAAACTATGGCTACACATTC. Encoded protein: CASSAGTTNYGYTF.

This chain connects TRBV2 to TRBJ2-7, with 9 bases lining up with TRBD2. CDR3 length: 16 amino acids. J gave up 4 bases and V 5 bases, and 12 bases lay outside the gene matches. Germline V CDR1 and CDR2: SNHLY, FYNNEI. CDR3 amino acids: CASSWDSGGPSYEQYF. The CDR3 region has the DNA TGTGCCAGCAGTTGGGACAGCGGGGGGCCCTCGTACGAGCAGTACTTC.

This clonotype has more than one count but fewer than ten. In DNA form, the CDR3 reads TGTGCCAGCAGCCCCCGTCAGGCCGGAAGTTCTCAGTATTTT. This sequence encodes CASSPRQAGSSQYF. The genes are TRBV12-3 or TRBV12-4 and TRBJ2-3; D uncertain. The length of the CDR3 is 14 residues. Trimming pared 6 bases from V and 12 bases from J, leaving 22 bases between.

This clonotype was seen only a few times. The rearrangement joins TRBV7-8 to TRBJ2-7; 13 nucleotides line up with TRBD2. The V segment lost 4 bases and the J segment 4 bases; nucleotides outside the gene matches: 10. Germline V gene lookup returns CDR1 SGHVS and CDR2 FQNEAQ. The CDR3 runs 17 residues. For the CDR3, the DNA is TGTGCCAGCAGCTCCTCGGGACTAGCGGGGAGGGTGTACGAGCAGTACTTC. This sequence encodes CASSSSGLAGRVYEQYF.

There are many counts of this clonotype. V gene TRBV12-5 combines with J gene TRBJ2-1; tentatively, D is TRBD1 (6 bases). V was pared by 9 bases and J by 2 bases, with 14 bases between. Germline-derived CDR1 and CDR2 are LGHNT and FRNRAP. The CDR3 consists of 14 residues. The DNA for the CDR3 is TGTGCTAGCCCCATAGGGGGAACCTACAATGAGCAGTTCTTC. This encodes CASPIGGTYNEQFF. The whole variable domain, filled in from reference TRBV12-5 and TRBJ2-1, reads DARVTQTPRHKVTEMGQEVTMRCQPILGHNTVFWYRQTMMQGLELLAYFRNRAPLDDSGMPKDRFSAEMPDATLATLKIQPSEPRDSAVYFCASPIGGTYNEQFFGPGTRLTVL.

A few counts support this clonotype. V gene TRBV4-1 combines with J gene TRBJ2-5; 11 nucleotides match TRBD2. CDR1 and CDR2 from the germline V gene are MGHRA and YSYEKL. The CDR3 contains 14 residues. V dropped 4 bases and J dropped 8; count of bases not matched to a gene: 6. The CDR3 bases are TGCGCCAGCAGCCGACTAGCGGGGAGGGATACCCAGTACTTC. Its protein product is CASSRLAGRDTQYF.

This clonotype was seen at least ten times. The chain has TRBV7-2 and TRBJ1-6; D possibly corresponds to TRBD1 (5 bases). V lost 5 bases to trimming and J lost 14 bases, with 16 bases between them. Germline CDR1 is SGHTA and CDR2 is FQGNSA. This CDR3 contains 13 residues. This CDR3 reads CASSPQLRGALHF. DNA for the CDR3: TGTGCCAGCAGCCCTCAGCTCCGGGGGGCCCTCCACTTT.

The V and J genes are TRBV5-5 and TRBJ1-4; D not certain. Germline-derived CDR1 and CDR2 are SGHKS and YYEKEE (reference sequence). CDR3 size: 14 residues. Trimming removed 0 bases at V and 12 bases at J, with 15 bases between. The CDR3 DNA is TGTGCCAGCAGCTTGGGTGGCCCAGCTTACGAACTGTTTTTT. This translates into CASSLGGPAYELFF.

The chain recombines TRBV2 with TRBJ1-4, with 7 bases aligning to TRBD1. The CDR3 runs 13 residues. The V gene's germline CDR1 is SNHLY and CDR2 FYNNEI. The ends lost 8 bases at V and 10 bases at J; junction bases unmatched: 10. The chain's CDR3 is CASLGQSLGKLFF. As DNA, the CDR3 is TGTGCCAGCCTGGGACAGTCCCTAGGAAAACTGTTTTTT.

The chain links TRBV6-2 or TRBV6-3 to TRBJ1-2; perhaps TRBD1 as D (5 bases). Germline assignment: CDR1 MNHEY and CDR2 SVGEGT. This CDR3 is built from 13 residues. Trimming removed 6 bases at V and 4 bases at J, with 12 bases between. The CDR3 DNA is TGTGCCAGCAGAAACAGGTCGACCTATGGCTACACCTTC. Amino acids: CASRNRSTYGYTF.